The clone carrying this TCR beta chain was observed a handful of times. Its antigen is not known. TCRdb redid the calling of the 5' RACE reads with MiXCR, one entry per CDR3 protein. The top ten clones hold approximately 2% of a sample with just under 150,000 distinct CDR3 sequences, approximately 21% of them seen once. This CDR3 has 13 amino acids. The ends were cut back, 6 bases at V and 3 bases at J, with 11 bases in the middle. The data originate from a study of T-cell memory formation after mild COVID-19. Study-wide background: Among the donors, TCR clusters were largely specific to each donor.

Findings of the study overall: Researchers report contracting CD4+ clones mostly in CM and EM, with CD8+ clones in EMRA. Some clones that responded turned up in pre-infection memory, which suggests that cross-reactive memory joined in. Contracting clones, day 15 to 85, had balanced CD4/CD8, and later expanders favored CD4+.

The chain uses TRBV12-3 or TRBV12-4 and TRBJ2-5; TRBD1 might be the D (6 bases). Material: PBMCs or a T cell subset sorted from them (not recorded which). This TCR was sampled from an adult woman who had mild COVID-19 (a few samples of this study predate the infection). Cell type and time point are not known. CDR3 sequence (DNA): TGTGCCAGCAGGGAAAGGACAGAAGAGACCCAGTACTTC. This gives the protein CASRERTEETQYF.